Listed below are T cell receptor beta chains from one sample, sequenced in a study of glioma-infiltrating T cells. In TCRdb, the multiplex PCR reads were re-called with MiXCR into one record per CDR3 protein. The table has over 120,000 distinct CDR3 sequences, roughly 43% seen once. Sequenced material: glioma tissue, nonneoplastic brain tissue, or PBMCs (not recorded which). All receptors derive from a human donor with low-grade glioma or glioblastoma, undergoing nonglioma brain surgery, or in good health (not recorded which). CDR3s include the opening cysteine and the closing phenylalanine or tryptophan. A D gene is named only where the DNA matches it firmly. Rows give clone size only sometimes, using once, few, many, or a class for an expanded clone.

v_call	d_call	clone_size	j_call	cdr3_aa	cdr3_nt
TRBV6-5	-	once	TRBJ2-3	CASSDSSGGTDTQYF	TGTGCCAGCAGTGACTCCTCGGGGGGCACAGATACGCAGTATTTT
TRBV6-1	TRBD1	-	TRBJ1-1	CASSYPLGQRMNTEAFF	TGTGCCAGCAGTTATCCCTTGGGACAGAGGATGAACACTGAAGCTTTCTTT
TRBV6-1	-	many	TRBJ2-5	CASSLSHWETQYF	TGTGCCAGCAGTTTAAGCCACTGGGAGACCCAGTACTTC
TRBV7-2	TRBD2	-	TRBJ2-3	CASSLSGLATDTQYF	TGTGCCAGCAGCTTATCGGGACTAGCCACAGATACGCAGTATTTT
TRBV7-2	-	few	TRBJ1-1	CASSTFSEAFF	TGTGCCAGCAGCACGTTCTCTGAAGCTTTCTTT
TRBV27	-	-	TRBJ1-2	CASGLQGRNGYTF	TGTGCCAGCGGCCTACAGGGTCGGAATGGCTACACCTTC
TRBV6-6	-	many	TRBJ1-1	CASSYSVSHEAFF	TGTGCCAGCAGTTACTCAGTTTCCCATGAAGCTTTCTTT
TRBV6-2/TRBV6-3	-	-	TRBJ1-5	CASSYRGQPHWPQHF	TGTGCCAGCAGTTACCGAGGACAGCCTCATTGGCCCCAGCATTTT
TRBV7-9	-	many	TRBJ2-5	CASSLENQETQYF	TGTGCCAGCAGCTTAGAGAACCAAGAGACCCAGTACTTC
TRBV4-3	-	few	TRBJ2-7	CASSQDWGIPYEQYF	TGCGCCAGCAGCCAAGATTGGGGAATCCCCTACGAGCAGTACTTC
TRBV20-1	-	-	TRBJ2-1	CSATYQGRRYNEQFF	TGCAGTGCTACCTATCAGGGGAGACGTTACAATGAGCAGTTCTTC
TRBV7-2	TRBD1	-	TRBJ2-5	CASSFPWTGEETQYF	TGTGCCAGCAGCTTCCCTTGGACAGGGGAAGAGACCCAGTACTTC
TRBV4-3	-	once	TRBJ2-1	CASSQGTGSYNEQFF	TGCGCCAGCAGCCAAGGGACCGGCTCCTACAATGAGCAGTTCTTC
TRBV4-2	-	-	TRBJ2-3	CASSQETVDTQYF	TGTGCCAGCAGCCAAGAGACGGTTGATACGCAGTATTTT
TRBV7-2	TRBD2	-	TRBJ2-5	CASSHKLAGGQETQYF	TGTGCCAGCAGCCACAAACTAGCGGGAGGGCAGGAGACCCAGTACTTC
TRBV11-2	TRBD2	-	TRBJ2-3	CASSPQLAGSTDTQYF	TGTGCCAGCAGCCCGCAACTAGCGGGAAGCACAGATACGCAGTATTTT
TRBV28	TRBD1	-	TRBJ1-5	CASSAGTGYSNQPQHF	TGTGCCAGCAGCGCAGGGACAGGGTATAGCAATCAGCCCCAGCATTTT
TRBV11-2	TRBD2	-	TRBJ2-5	CASSLSAGEQETQYF	TGTGCCAGCAGCTTATCCGCGGGGGAGCAAGAGACCCAGTACTTC
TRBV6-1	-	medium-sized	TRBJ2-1	CASSEVTGPDEQFF	TGTGCCAGCAGTGAAGTTACAGGGCCCGATGAGCAGTTCTTC
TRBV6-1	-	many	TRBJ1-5	CASSEVALDQPQHF	TGTGCCAGCAGTGAAGTAGCCCTCGATCAGCCCCAGCATTTT
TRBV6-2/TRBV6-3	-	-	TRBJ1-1	CASRRGGSTEAFF	TGTGCCAGCAGGAGAGGGGGGAGCACTGAAGCTTTCTTT
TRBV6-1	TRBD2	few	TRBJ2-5	CASSYLASGGQKTQYF	TGTGCCAGCAGTTATTTGGCTAGCGGGGGCCAGAAGACCCAGTACTTC
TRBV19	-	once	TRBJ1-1	CASRDVRAFF	TGTGCCAGCAGGGATGTACGAGCTTTCTTT
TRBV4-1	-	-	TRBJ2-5	CASSPGDTIKETQYF	TGCGCCAGCAGCCCTGGGGACACCATCAAAGAGACCCAGTACTTC
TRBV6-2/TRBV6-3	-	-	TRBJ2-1	CAGSQSLGYNEQFF	TGTGCAGGCAGTCAGTCATTGGGGTACAATGAGCAGTTCTTC
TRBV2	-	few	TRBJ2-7	CASSPQGGEQYF	TGTGCCAGCAGCCCGCAGGGTGGGGAGCAGTACTTC
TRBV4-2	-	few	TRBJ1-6	CASSQDIGNSPLHF	TGTGCCAGCAGCCAAGATATTGGTAATTCACCCCTCCACTTT
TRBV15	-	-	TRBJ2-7	CATSRDRVGEQYF	TGTGCCACCAGCAGAGACAGGGTGGGTGAGCAGTACTTC
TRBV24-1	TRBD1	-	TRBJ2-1	CATSDNTGEDYNEQFF	TGTGCCACCAGTGACAATACAGGGGAAGACTACAATGAGCAGTTCTTC
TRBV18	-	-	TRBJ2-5	CASSRSGETQYF	TGTGCCAGCTCACGTTCGGGGGAGACCCAGTACTTC
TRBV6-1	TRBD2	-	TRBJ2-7	CASSPLAGYSYEQYF	TGTGCCAGCAGTCCTCTAGCGGGTTATTCCTACGAGCAGTACTTC
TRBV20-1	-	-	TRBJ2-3	CSALVVGTDTQYF	TGCAGTGCGTTGGTAGTGGGCACAGATACGCAGTATTTT
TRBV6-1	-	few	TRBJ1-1	CASIMGGNTEAFF	TGTGCCAGCATAATGGGCGGGAACACTGAAGCTTTCTTT
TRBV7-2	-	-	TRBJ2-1	CASSQEASGQFF	TGTGCCAGCAGCCAGGAGGCTAGTGGGCAGTTCTTC
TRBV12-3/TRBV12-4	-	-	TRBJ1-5	CASRARRDQPQHF	TGTGCCAGCAGGGCGAGGAGGGATCAGCCCCAGCATTTT
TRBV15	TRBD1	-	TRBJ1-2	CATSRLLPGQGSGYTF	TGTGCCACCAGCAGATTGCTACCGGGACAGGGAAGTGGCTACACCTTC
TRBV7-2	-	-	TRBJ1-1	CASSLAGLFEAFF	TGTGCCAGCAGCTTAGCGGGGCTGTTTGAAGCTTTCTTT
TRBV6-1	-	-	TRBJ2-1	CASSPTPGNEQFF	TGTGCCAGCAGTCCGACCCCGGGAAATGAGCAGTTCTTC
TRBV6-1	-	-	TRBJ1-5	CASSYASGSQPQHF	TGTGCCAGCAGTTACGCTTCAGGGAGCCAGCCCCAGCATTTT
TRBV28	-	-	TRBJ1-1	CASRKQGGVNTEAFF	TGTGCCAGCAGAAAACAGGGAGGGGTGAACACTGAAGCTTTCTTT
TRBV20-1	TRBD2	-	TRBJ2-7	CSASQTSGYEQYF	TGCAGTGCTAGCCAGACTAGCGGCTACGAGCAGTACTTC
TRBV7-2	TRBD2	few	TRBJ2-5	CASSLESSGGKTQYF	TGTGCCAGCAGCTTAGAATCTAGCGGGGGGAAGACCCAGTACTTC
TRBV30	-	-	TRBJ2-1	CAWRRVLDLNEQFF	TGTGCCTGGCGCCGGGTCCTCGACCTCAATGAGCAGTTCTTC
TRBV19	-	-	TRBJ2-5	CASSPPPGLRPETQYF	TGTGCCAGTAGTCCTCCACCCGGACTGAGGCCAGAGACCCAGTACTTC
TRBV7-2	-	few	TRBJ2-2	CASSLLGSGELFF	TGTGCCAGCAGCTTACTGGGGTCCGGGGAGCTGTTTTTT